These 22 T cell receptor beta chains were sequenced from one sample in a study of CD8 T cells in ankylosing spondylitis. One entry per CDR3 protein, called by TCRdb with MiXCR from the 5' RACE reads. Here the sample spans about 350,000 distinct CDR3 sequences, 20% being singletons. The specimen was blood, either unsorted or a sorted T cell fraction (not recorded which). The receptor set was obtained from a male donor with ankylosing spondylitis or in good health (not recorded which).

This clonotype was observed a few times. The chain has TRBV29-1 and TRBJ2-5; D call uncertain. The length of the CDR3 is 13 residues. V gave up 6 bases and J gave up 1 base, with 12 bases separating them. Germline V gene sequence: CDR1 SQVTM, CDR2 ANQGSEA. The chain's CDR3 is CSVYRGIQETQYF. The CDR3 DNA is TGCAGCGTCTACCGTGGAATCCAAGAGACCCAGTACTTC.

This chain connects TRBV5-1 to TRBJ2-7, with D maybe TRBD2 (6 bases). This CDR3 is built from 16 residues. Germline values: CDR1 SGHRS, CDR2 YFSETQ. The V and J ends lost 7 bases and 5 bases respectively, with 25 bases between them. The CDR3 DNA reads TGCGCCAGCTACGACACCCAGGGAGGTGGGTTTCACGAGCAGTACTTC. Protein product: CASYDTQGGGFHEQYF.

This clonotype was detected a few times. The gene calls are TRBV27 and TRBJ2-5; tentative D call: TRBD1 (5 bases). Germline CDR1 MNHEY, CDR2 SMNVEV (reference sequence). V was cut by 5 bases and J by 2 bases, with 9 bases left in between. The CDR3 totals 13 residues. The CDR3 DNA follows: TGTGCCAGCAGTCAACAGGAACAAGAGACCCAGTACTTC. Translating it yields CASSQQEQETQYF.

This chain joins TRBV6-2 or TRBV6-3 and TRBJ2-7, with 9 bases matching TRBD1. V lost 6 bases, J lost 1 base, and 7 bases stayed unmatched. Germline V gives CDR1 MNHEY, CDR2 SVGEGT. This CDR3 has 15 amino acids. The CDR3 sequence is CASSYGTGISYEQYF. CDR3 DNA sequence: TGTGCCAGCAGCTACGGGACAGGGATTTCCTACGAGCAGTACTTC.

This clonotype appeared a few times. This chain joins TRBV6-1 and TRBJ2-7; tentative D call: TRBD2 (6 bases). Trimming left V 4 bases short and J 4 bases short, with 17 bases between. CDR1 and CDR2 from the germline V gene are MNHNS and SASEGT. The CDR3 length is 15 residues. The CDR3, as DNA: TGTGCCAGCAGTGGGGGGGAAGTCTCTTGGTACGAGCAGTACTTC. Its protein product is CASSGGEVSWYEQYF.

The chain has TRBV20-1 and TRBJ2-2; 12 bases map to TRBD1. The germline V gene encodes CDR1 DFQATT and CDR2 SNEGSKA (reference sequence). The V segment lost 7 bases and the J segment 2 bases; nucleotides outside the gene matches: 8. There are 16 residues in the CDR3. The CDR3: CSVYRDRGLNTGELFF. The CDR3 DNA sequence: TGCAGTGTTTACCGGGACAGGGGGCTTAACACCGGGGAGCTGTTTTTT.

This clonotype has only a few counts. The rearrangement uses TRBV12-3 or TRBV12-4 and TRBJ2-1, with 10 bases identical to TRBD2. V was clipped by 6 bases and J by 4 bases; unmatched bases: 6. The CDR3 length is 15 residues. The CDR3 nucleotides are TGTGCCAGCAGACCGACTAGCGGGTCTTACAATGAGCAGTTCTTC. Encoded protein: CASRPTSGSYNEQFF.

V usage is TRBV18 and J usage is TRBJ2-7, with D tentatively TRBD1 (5 bases). V gave up 3 bases and J gave up 0 bases, with 15 bases separating them. CDR1 is KGHSH, CDR2 LQKENI, per germline. This CDR3 comprises 16 residues. The CDR3, as DNA: TGTGCCAGCTCACCTATTGGAAGGGGCACCTCCTACGAGCAGTACTTC. Amino acid sequence: CASSPIGRGTSYEQYF. The full variable domain, in which reference TRBV18 and TRBJ2-7 provide the parts outside the CDR3, is NAGVMQNPRHLVRRRGQEARLRCSPMKGHSHVYWYRQLPEEGLKFMVYLQKENIIDESGMPKERFSAEFPKEGPSILRIQQVVRGDSAAYFCASSPIGRGTSYEQYFGPGTRLTVT.

This clonotype was seen a few times. This chain links TRBV6-1 with TRBJ2-2; the D gene could be TRBD1 or TRBD2 (6 bases each). CDR1 and CDR2 from the germline V gene are MNHNS and SASEGT. This CDR3 has 17 amino acids. Trimming shortened V by 6 bases and J by 5 bases, and 22 bases separated the two germline ends. The CDR3 sequence: CASSWRGVGYLTGELFF. The CDR3 nucleotides read TGTGCCAGCAGCTGGAGGGGGGTGGGTTATTTGACCGGGGAGCTGTTTTTT.

The sample holds many counts of this clonotype. This chain links TRBV5-1 with TRBJ2-7, with 9 nucleotides matching TRBD1. The CDR3 sequence is 15 residues long. From germline, CDR1 is SGHRS and CDR2 YFSETQ. After removal of 3 bases from V and 1 base from J, the junction contained 5 bases not matched to a gene. CDR3 sequence (DNA): TGCGCCAGCAGCTCCTCGGGACAGGGATCCTACGAGCAGTACTTC. Its translation: CASSSSGQGSYEQYF.

Only a few counts were recorded for this clonotype. This chain joins TRBV27 and TRBJ2-7, with D perhaps TRBD1 (5 bases). Germline CDR1 reads MNHEY; CDR2 reads SMNVEV (reference sequence). Trimming pared 9 bases from V and 11 bases from J, leaving 20 bases between. CDR3 length equals 12 residues. CDR3 amino acids: CASAPDSHKKYF. For the CDR3, the DNA is TGTGCCAGTGCCCCCGACAGCCACAAGAAGTACTTC.

This clonotype came up a few times. The gene calls are TRBV5-1 and TRBJ2-1; TRBD1 aligns across 11 bases. CDR1 is SGHRS, CDR2 YFSETQ, per germline. V dropped 4 bases and J dropped 3; count of bases not matched to a gene: 15. This CDR3 spans 19 amino acids. CDR3 in amino acids: CASSHPLAGTGGNYNEQFF. The CDR3 nucleotides are TGCGCCAGCAGCCATCCCCTTGCCGGGACAGGGGGTAACTACAATGAGCAGTTCTTC.

The chain is built from TRBV29-1 and TRBJ1-1; D is ambiguous. Germline V gene sequence: CDR1 SQVTM, CDR2 ANQGSEA. This CDR3 has 15 amino acids. V was pared by 2 bases and J by 0 bases, with 13 bases between. The CDR3: CSVESRRQMNTEAFF. The CDR3 region has the DNA TGCAGCGTTGAAAGCCGCCGGCAGATGAACACTGAAGCTTTCTTT.

The rearrangement links TRBV18 to TRBJ2-1; weak D call: TRBD1 (5 bases). The length of the CDR3 is 13 residues. Germline V gives CDR1 KGHSH, CDR2 LQKENI. The germline V and J ends were trimmed by 5 bases and 3 bases, with 8 bases remaining between them. CDR3 coding DNA: TGTGCCAGCTCAGAGACAGACTACAATGAGCAGTTCTTC. It codes for CASSETDYNEQFF.

This chain joins TRBV12-3 or TRBV12-4 and TRBJ2-5, with 13 bases identical to TRBD2. V shed 8 bases and J 4 bases; nucleotides not matched to a gene: 7. The CDR3 spans 15 residues. This CDR3 is CASSTSGGFGETQYF. The CDR3 coding sequence is TGTGCCAGCTCGACTAGCGGGGGGTTTGGAGAGACCCAGTACTTC.

This clonotype was seen many times. The V gene is TRBV4-1, the J gene TRBJ2-1; D is ambiguous. V shed 0 bases and J shed 9 bases, with 12 bases lying between them. Germline lookup yields CDR1 MGHRA and CDR2 YSYEKL. The CDR3 is 14 residues long. The DNA for the CDR3 is TGCGCCAGCAGCCAAGAGCGGCTAGTGTTTGAGCAGTTCTTC. Amino acids: CASSQERLVFEQFF.

V and J are TRBV11-2 and TRBJ2-1; 9 bases align to TRBD2. V trimming: 5 bases; J trimming: 7 bases; junction bases outside the gene matches: 12. CDR3 length equals 16 residues. Per the germline V gene, CDR1 is SGHAT and CDR2 is FQNNGV. Here the CDR3 DNA reads TGTGCCAGCAGCCGATCTGCGGGGGGGTCGTTGAATGAGCAGTTCTTC. Its translation is CASSRSAGGSLNEQFF.

The V gene is TRBV15, the J gene TRBJ2-1; D gene uncertain. V shed 1 base and J shed 9 bases, with 7 bases lying between them. This CDR3 contains 12 residues. Germline V gives CDR1 LNHNV, CDR2 YYDKDF (reference sequence). CDR3 DNA sequence: TGTGCCACCAGCAGAGGGTTCGGTGAGCAGTTCTTC. Translation gives CATSRGFGEQFF.

The J gene is TRBJ2-5, the V gene TRBV2, with 8 bases aligning to TRBD2. The CDR3 is made up of 12 amino acids. Per germline, CDR1 SNHLY and CDR2 FYNNEI. J gave up 5 bases and V 8 bases, and 4 bases lay outside the gene matches. This chain's CDR3 is CASPGGRETQYF. CDR3 DNA: TGTGCCAGCCCGGGGGGGCGCGAGACCCAGTACTTC. Supplemented by reference TRBV2 and TRBJ2-5, the full variable domain reads EPEVTQTPSHQVTQMGQEVILRCVPISNHLYFYWYRQILGQKVEFLVSFYNNEISEKSEIFDDQFSVERPDGSNFTLKIRSTKLEDSAMYFCASPGGRETQYFGPGTRLLVL.

The chain uses TRBV5-5 and TRBJ2-1; D remains unclear. Germline loops: CDR1 SGHKS, CDR2 YYEKEE (reference sequence). This CDR3 contains 15 residues. The V gene lost 0 bases and the J gene lost 0 bases, with 7 bases spanning the gap. CDR3: CASSLVESSYNEQFF. The CDR3 coding sequence is TGTGCCAGCAGCTTGGTCGAGAGCTCCTACAATGAGCAGTTCTTC.

The chain recombines TRBV20-1 with TRBJ2-3, with D unclear. Trimming shortened V by 1 base and J by 4 bases, and 9 bases separated the two germline ends. CDR3 size: 13 residues. CDR1 and CDR2 (germline): DFQATT, SNEGSKA (reference sequence). The CDR3: CSARVLGSDTQYF. The DNA for the CDR3 is TGCAGTGCTAGAGTTCTGGGATCAGATACGCAGTATTTT.

This clonotype was seen ten or more times. The chain links TRBV12-3 or TRBV12-4 to TRBJ2-2; no clear D gene. There are 12 residues in the CDR3. Trimming left V 6 bases short and J 3 bases short, with 5 bases between. CDR3 bases: TGTGCCAGCAGCCCCGACACCGGGGAGCTGTTTTTT. Its protein is CASSPDTGELFF.